This T cell receptor (beta chain) was obtained from a study of identical twins. V was clipped by 4 bases and J by 1 base; unmatched bases: 11. This CDR3 comprises 19 residues. CDR1 DFQATT and CDR2 SNEGSKA come from the germline V gene (reference sequence). This clonotype was seen a few times. In TCRdb, the 5' RACE reads were re-called with MiXCR into one record per CDR3 protein. The data show 200,000 to 250,000 distinct CDR3 sequences, about 7% seen once. This sample was shared with a second study, whose subject was yellow fever vaccine responses in identical twins.

The rearrangement joins TRBV20-1 to TRBJ2-1; 15 nucleotides align to TRBD2. This receptor was identified in a young woman in good health. The sample comprised memory (CD45RO+) T cells sorted from blood. The DNA for the CDR3 is TGCAGTGCTACAAATCCGGGACTAGCGGGAGGCGGGTCCTACAATGAGCAGTTCTTC. Its translation: CSATNPGLAGGGSYNEQFF.